This T cell receptor (beta chain) was found in a study of T cell responses to AZD1222 COVID-19 vaccine. Germline V gene sequence: CDR1 SGHNT, CDR2 YYREEE (reference sequence). Deletions cut 4 bases from V and 1 base from J, with 11 bases between. CDR3 size: 14 residues. Only in-frame clones appear in the TCRdb table, and some are missing; sequencing was by immunoSEQ multiplex PCR. The profile covers about 100,000 clones, with approximately 92% appearing a single time and roughly 1.2% taken by the ten largest. The sequencing here drew on peripheral blood, taken on day 0 of AZD1222 vaccination. This receptor was identified in an adult in good health. This chain connects TRBV5-4 to TRBJ1-1; the D gene is possibly TRBD1 (5 bases). The chain's CDR3 is CASSLTGTNTEAFF. Written as DNA, the CDR3 is TGTGCCAGCAGCCTCACAGGAACGAACACTGAAGCTTTCTTT.